These 18 T cell receptor beta chains share one sample of origin, sequenced in a study of OX40 agonist ivuxolimab in advanced cancers. Libraries were built with the immunoSEQ multiplex PCR assay. Imported from immuneACCESS, the table was reduced by TCRdb to in-frame sequences with V and J called. These copies leave out some clones; in studies compared against another copy, an unresolved V gene accounts for under half, and the cause of the remainder is not known. The sample table records around 12,000 clones; 80% to 90% of these occur just once. The biggest ten clones account for roughly 41% of the sample. The sample in question was CD4+ or CD8+ T cells sorted from blood, obtained in a trial of the OX40 agonist ivuxolimab. The receptors were sampled from an adult with an advanced solid tumor such as melanoma, head and neck, liver or kidney cancer.

Note on this clone: Other DNA sequences in the same sample also yield this CDR3. This chain connects TRBV7-9 to TRBJ2-7, with 10 bases lining up with TRBD2. Germline-derived CDR1 and CDR2 are SEHNR and FQNEAQ (reference sequence). The CDR3 is made up of 16 amino acids. V lost 4 bases and J lost 4; bases outside the gene matches: 10. Here the CDR3 DNA reads TGTGCCAGCAGCTCTGGTATAGCGGGAGGCCGGTACGAGCAGTACTTC. Encoded protein: CASSSGIAGGRYEQYF. The complete variable domain, with remaining parts taken from reference TRBV7-9 and TRBJ2-7, reads DTGVSQNPRHKITKRGQNVTFRCDPISEHNRLYWYRQTLGQGPEFLTYFQNEAQLEKSRLLSDRFSAERPKGSFSTLEIQRTEQGDSAMYLCASSSGIAGGRYEQYFGPGTRLTVT.

This sequence joins TRBV7-9 and TRBJ2-3; 7 bases align to TRBD2. The CDR3 length is 16 residues. The germline V gene has CDR1 SEHNR and CDR2 FQNEAQ (reference sequence). After removal of 4 bases from V and 5 bases from J, the junction contained 12 bases not matched to a gene. CDR3 in amino acids: CASSSTRAGVIDTQYF. The CDR3 nucleotides read TGTGCCAGCAGCTCGACACGGGCGGGAGTGATAGATACGCAGTATTTT.

The chain carries TRBV5-6 and TRBJ2-2; D call uncertain. The germline V gene encodes CDR1 SGHDT and CDR2 YYEEEE. V lost 4 bases and J 1 base, leaving 8 bases between the germline ends. There are 14 residues in the CDR3. In DNA form, the CDR3 reads TGTGCCAGCAGCCAAACAAGGAACACCGGGGAGCTGTTTTTT. This translates into CASSQTRNTGELFF.

The chain recombines TRBV4-3 with TRBJ2-7; weak D call: TRBD1 (6 bases). In germline, CDR1 is LGHNA, CDR2 YSLEER. The CDR3 has 15 amino acids. V shed 0 bases and J shed 3 bases, with 12 bases lying between them. CDR3 sequence (DNA): TGCGCCAGCAGCCAAGATGACAGGCAATACTACGAGCAGTACTTC. It yields the protein CASSQDDRQYYEQYF.

The chain uses TRBV6-1 and TRBJ1-5; D uncertain. Germline CDR1 MNHNS, CDR2 SASEGT. The CDR3 spans 14 residues. V was trimmed by 2 bases and J by 4 bases, leaving 9 bases between them. CDR3 DNA: TGTGCCAGCAGTGAACTCGGCCCTAATCAGCCCCAGCATTTT. Translation gives CASSELGPNQPQHF.

The chain combines TRBV11-3 with TRBJ2-7, with TRBD2 matching 7 bases. CDR3 length: 14 residues. V dropped 7 bases and J dropped 3; count of bases not matched to a gene: 9. Germline loops: CDR1 SGHNT, CDR2 YENEEA. Here the CDR3 DNA reads TGTGCCAGCACCCAGGAGAGCGGGGTCTACGAGCAGTACTTC. Protein: CASTQESGVYEQYF.

The chain recombines TRBV15 with TRBJ2-1, with 13 nucleotides matching TRBD2. Germline V gene sequence: CDR1 LNHNV, CDR2 YYDKDF (reference sequence). The trim removed 8 bases at V and 5 bases at J, leaving 3 bases unmatched. The CDR3 totals 14 residues. CDR3 region: CATRGTSGNNEQFF. CDR3 in DNA: TGTGCCACCCGAGGGACTAGCGGGAACAATGAGCAGTTCTTC.

The gene calls are TRBV7-9 and TRBJ2-2; 7 nucleotides align to TRBD2. The V and J ends lost 0 bases and 0 bases, in that order; junction bases with no gene match: 7. The length of the CDR3 is 18 residues. Germline CDR1 reads SEHNR; CDR2 reads FQNEAQ (reference sequence). CDR3 nucleotide sequence: TGTGCCAGCAGCTTAGCGCCCGGGAGGACCGCGAACACCGGGGAGCTGTTTTTT. This sequence encodes CASSLAPGRTANTGELFF.

The rearrangement uses TRBV6-5 and TRBJ1-1, with D perhaps matching TRBD1 (5 bases). This CDR3 region has 13 residues. Germline lookup yields CDR1 MNHEY and CDR2 SVGAGI. Between the trimmed V and J ends, which lost 3 bases and 4 bases, there was a span of 9 bases. The CDR3 region is CASSYRQFTEAFF. The DNA for the CDR3 is TGTGCCAGCAGTTATAGACAGTTCACTGAAGCTTTCTTT.

The chain has TRBV6-1 and TRBJ2-3; TRBD1 or TRBD2 may be the D gene (5 bases each). V gave up 3 bases and J gave up 0 bases, with 19 bases separating them. Germline CDR1 is MNHNS and CDR2 is SASEGT. The CDR3 length is 18 residues. The CDR3, as DNA: TGTGCCAGCAGTGAGGGACGGTCCGCTCTCCTTAGCACAGATACGCAGTATTTT. Translating gives CASSEGRSALLSTDTQYF.

J is TRBJ2-1 and V is TRBV19; D is undetermined. This CDR3 is built from 14 residues. V shed 5 bases and J shed 0 bases, with 8 bases lying between them. Germline CDR1 is LNHDA and CDR2 is SQIVND (reference sequence). The DNA of the CDR3 is TGTGCCAGTAGTCCCAAGAGCTCCTACAATGAGCAGTTCTTC. It codes for CASSPKSSYNEQFF.

The genes are TRBV2 and TRBJ2-4; possible D gene TRBD1, 6 bases. Germline lookup yields CDR1 SNHLY and CDR2 FYNNEI. The V gene lost 2 bases and the J gene lost 3 bases, with 23 bases spanning the gap. The CDR3 has 19 amino acids. DNA for the CDR3: TGTGCCAGCAGTGAAAGGTCGGCTACAGGGATCTCGGGCAAAAACATTCAGTACTTC. As protein: CASSERSATGISGKNIQYF.

The count of this clone is one. The chain uses TRBV4-3 and TRBJ2-5, with D unresolved. TRBJ2-7 matches the DNA end more closely, so the J call is doubtful. The CDR3 consists of 15 residues. The V gene's germline CDR1 is LGHNA and CDR2 YSLEER. DNA of the CDR3: TGCGCCAGCAGCCTGGTTTTAGATGGGTCCTACGAGCAGTACTTC. This encodes CASSLVLDGSYEQYF.

The chain employs TRBV9 and TRBJ2-7, with a tentative D call TRBD2 (6 bases). V was cut by 4 bases and J by 2 bases, with 13 bases left in between. The CDR3 has 14 residues. In germline, CDR1 is SGDLS, CDR2 YYNGEE. The CDR3 nucleotides read TGTGCCAGCAGCCCCCCAGGGACTCCCTACGAGCAGTACTTC. It specifies CASSPPGTPYEQYF.

The V call is TRBV9, the J call TRBJ2-3, with 7 bases identical to TRBD2. V was pared by 4 bases and J by 1 base, with 3 bases of the junction left unmatched. This CDR3 region has 14 residues. CDR1 and CDR2 (germline): SGDLS, YYNGEE. The CDR3 here is CASSPGLGTDTQYF. The CDR3 DNA follows: TGTGCCAGCAGCCCTGGACTAGGCACAGATACGCAGTATTTT.

This sequence joins TRBV15 and TRBJ2-3; D remains unclear. Per the germline V gene, CDR1 is LNHNV and CDR2 is YYDKDF (reference sequence). V lost 0 bases and J 4 bases, leaving 11 bases between the germline ends. The CDR3 length is 15 residues. The DNA of the CDR3 is TGTGCCACCAGCAGAGATTCGCAGGCGGCAGATACGCAGTATTTT. Amino acids: CATSRDSQAADTQYF.

The chain combines TRBV7-8 with TRBJ1-1; maybe TRBD1 (6 bases). This CDR3 has 18 amino acids. Per germline, CDR1 SGHVS and CDR2 FQNEAQ. Trimming pared 2 bases from V and 2 bases from J, leaving 21 bases between. In nucleotides, the CDR3 is TGTGCCAGCAGCTTATTCGGGGGGCCCAGCATCGCTAACACTGAAGCTTTCTTT. Its protein product is CASSLFGGPSIANTEAFF.

The V gene is TRBV15, the J gene TRBJ2-1; 8 bases are a match to TRBD2. V shed 9 bases and J 5 bases; nucleotides not matched to a gene: 6. Germline V CDR1 and CDR2: LNHNV, YYDKDF (reference sequence). The CDR3 sequence is 13 residues long. In DNA, the CDR3 is TGTGCCACGGCTAGCGGGTTAAACAATGAGCAGTTCTTC. It is translated as CATASGLNNEQFF.